The clone carrying this T cell receptor beta chain showed up many times. The antigen remains unidentified. The CDR3 is 16 residues long. Germline CDR1 and CDR2: LGHNA and YSLEER. Trimming pared 0 bases from V and 2 bases from J, leaving 11 bases between. This specimen belongs to a study of neurological immune-mediated disorders. Findings and limits, study-wide: No CDR3 amino acid sequences were shared by expanded clones across subjects, suggesting private repertoires in all groups.

TCRdb re-analysed the 5' RACE reads in MiXCR, keeping a single row per CDR3 protein. Of 40,000 to 50,000 distinct CDR3 sequences listed, around a tenth are singletons. This clonotype was sampled from a woman in her thirties or forties with HTLV-1-associated myelopathy (HAM/TSP). Input material: PBMCs. This sequence joins TRBV4-3 and TRBJ1-3; D is undetermined. CDR3 nucleotide sequence: TGCGCCAGCAGCCAAGAAGGACTCGGCCCTGGAAACACCATATATTTT. Amino acids: CASSQEGLGPGNTIYF.